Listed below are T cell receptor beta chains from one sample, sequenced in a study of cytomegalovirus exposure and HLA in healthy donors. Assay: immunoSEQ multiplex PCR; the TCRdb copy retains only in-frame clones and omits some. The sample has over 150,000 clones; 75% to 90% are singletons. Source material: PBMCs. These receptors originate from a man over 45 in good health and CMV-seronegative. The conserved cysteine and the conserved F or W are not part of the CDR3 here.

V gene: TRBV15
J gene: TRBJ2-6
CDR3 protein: ATSLSGANVLT

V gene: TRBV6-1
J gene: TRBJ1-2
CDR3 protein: ASMTQTRFYGYT

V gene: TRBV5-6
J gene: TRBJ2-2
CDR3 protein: ASSLRGSAGELF

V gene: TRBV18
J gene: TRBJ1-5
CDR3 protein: ASSPPPGGSNQPQH

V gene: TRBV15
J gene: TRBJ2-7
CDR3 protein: ATGFAGADEQY

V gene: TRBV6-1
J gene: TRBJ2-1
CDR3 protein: ASSESPTGAYNEQF

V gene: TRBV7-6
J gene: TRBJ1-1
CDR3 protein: ASSLSQANTEAF

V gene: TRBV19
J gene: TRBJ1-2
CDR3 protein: ASSSSDRRYGYT

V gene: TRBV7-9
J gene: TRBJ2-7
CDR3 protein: ASSRGYEQY

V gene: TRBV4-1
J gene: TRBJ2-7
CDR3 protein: ASSRGQGSYEQY

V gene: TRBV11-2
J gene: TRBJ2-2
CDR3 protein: ASSLASLNTGELF

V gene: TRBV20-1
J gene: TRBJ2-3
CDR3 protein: SAEVVNTQY

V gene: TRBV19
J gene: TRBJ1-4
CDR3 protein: ASSGTATNEKLF

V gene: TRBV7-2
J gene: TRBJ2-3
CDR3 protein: ASSLGWRGGLTDTQY

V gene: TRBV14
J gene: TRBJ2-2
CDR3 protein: ASSSFLAIGELF

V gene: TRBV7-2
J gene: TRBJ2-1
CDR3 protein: ASSLGGTGSYNEQF

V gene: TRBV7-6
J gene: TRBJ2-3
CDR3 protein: ASSSNLQGDTQY

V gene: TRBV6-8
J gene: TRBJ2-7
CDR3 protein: ASSGDRGGPYEQY

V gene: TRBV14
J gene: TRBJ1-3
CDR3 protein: ASSQDIGGSGNTIY

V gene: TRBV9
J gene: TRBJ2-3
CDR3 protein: ASSVGNTQY

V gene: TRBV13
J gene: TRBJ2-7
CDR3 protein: ASSPRRGAYEQY

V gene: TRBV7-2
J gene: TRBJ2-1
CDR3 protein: ASSLGVYPSGPPLEQF

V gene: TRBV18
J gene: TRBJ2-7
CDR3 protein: ASSPLEAGLYEQY

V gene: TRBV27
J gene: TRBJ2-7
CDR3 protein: ASSVSRVHEQY

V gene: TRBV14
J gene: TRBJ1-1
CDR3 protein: ASSPSRRDEAF

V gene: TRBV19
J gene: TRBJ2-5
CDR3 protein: ASRGAGTSVKTQY

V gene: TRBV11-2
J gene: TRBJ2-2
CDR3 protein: ASSFRVGGVSTGELF